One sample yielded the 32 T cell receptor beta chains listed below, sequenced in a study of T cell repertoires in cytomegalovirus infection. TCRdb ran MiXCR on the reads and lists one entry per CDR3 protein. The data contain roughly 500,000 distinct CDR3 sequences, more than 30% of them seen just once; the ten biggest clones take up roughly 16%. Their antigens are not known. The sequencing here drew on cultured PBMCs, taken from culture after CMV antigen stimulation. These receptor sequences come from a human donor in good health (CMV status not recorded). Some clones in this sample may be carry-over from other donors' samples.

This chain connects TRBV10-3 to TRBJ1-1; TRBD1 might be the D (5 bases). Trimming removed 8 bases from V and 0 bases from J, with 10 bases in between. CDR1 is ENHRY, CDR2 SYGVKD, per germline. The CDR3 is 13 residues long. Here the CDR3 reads CAIGGAMNTEAFF. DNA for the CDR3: TGTGCCATCGGCGGGGCCATGAACACTGAAGCTTTCTTT.

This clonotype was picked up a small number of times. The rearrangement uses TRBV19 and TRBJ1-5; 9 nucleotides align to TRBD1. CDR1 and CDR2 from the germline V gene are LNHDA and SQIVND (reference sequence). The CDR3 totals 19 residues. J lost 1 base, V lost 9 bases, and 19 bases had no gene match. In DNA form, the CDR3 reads TGTGCCAGCGACGGAGGGTATGGACAGGGGATGGCGAGCAATCAGCCCCAGCATTTT. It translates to CASDGGYGQGMASNQPQHF. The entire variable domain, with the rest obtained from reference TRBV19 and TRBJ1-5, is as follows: DGGITQSPKYLFRKEGQNVTLSCEQNLNHDAMYWYRQDPGQGLRLIYYSQIVNDFQKGDIAEGYSVSREKKESFPLTVTSAQKNPTAFYLCASDGGYGQGMASNQPQHFGDGTRLSIL.

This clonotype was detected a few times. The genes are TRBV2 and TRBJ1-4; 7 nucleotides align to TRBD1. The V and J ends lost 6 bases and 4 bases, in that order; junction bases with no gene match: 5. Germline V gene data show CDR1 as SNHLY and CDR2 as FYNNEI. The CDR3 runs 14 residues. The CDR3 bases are TGTGCCAGCAGGGCGGGACAGCTTAATGAAAAACTGTTTTTT. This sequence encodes CASRAGQLNEKLFF.

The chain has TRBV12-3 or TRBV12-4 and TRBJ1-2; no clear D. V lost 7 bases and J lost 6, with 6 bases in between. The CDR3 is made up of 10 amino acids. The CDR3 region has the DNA TGTGCCAGCAAAAGTGATGGCTACACCTTC. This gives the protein CASKSDGYTF.

CDR3 protein: CASSQAPPGTGYVEQYF. CDR3 DNA: TGCGCCAGCAGCCAAGCGCCCCCCGGGACAGGGTATGTAGAGCAGTACTTC. The rearrangement uses TRBV4-1 and TRBJ2-7, with 9 bases fitting TRBD1. The ends lost 1 base at V and 7 bases at J; junction bases unmatched: 14. Germline CDR1 reads MGHRA; CDR2 reads YSYEKL. The CDR3 has 17 amino acids.

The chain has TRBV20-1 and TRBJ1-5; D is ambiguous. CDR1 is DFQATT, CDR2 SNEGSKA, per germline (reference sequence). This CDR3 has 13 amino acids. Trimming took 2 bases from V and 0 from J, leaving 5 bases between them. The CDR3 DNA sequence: TGCAGTGCTAGACACTATAGCAATCAGCCCCAGCATTTT. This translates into CSARHYSNQPQHF.

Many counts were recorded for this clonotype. The CDR3 here is CASSLRRENSPLHF. The DNA of the CDR3 is TGTGCCAGCAGCCTCCGCAGAGAGAATTCACCCCTCCACTTT. The genes are TRBV7-2 and TRBJ1-6; D gene ambiguous. The germline gives CDR1 SGHTA, CDR2 FQGNSA. The germline V and J ends were trimmed by 5 bases and 7 bases, with 12 bases remaining between them. The CDR3 sequence is 14 residues long.

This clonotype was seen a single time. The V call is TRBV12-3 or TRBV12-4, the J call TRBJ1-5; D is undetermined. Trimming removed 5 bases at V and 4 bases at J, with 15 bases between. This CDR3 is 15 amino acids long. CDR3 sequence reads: CASSRRVPSNQPQHF. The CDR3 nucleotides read TGTGCCAGCAGTCGTAGGGTCCCATCTAATCAGCCCCAGCATTTT.

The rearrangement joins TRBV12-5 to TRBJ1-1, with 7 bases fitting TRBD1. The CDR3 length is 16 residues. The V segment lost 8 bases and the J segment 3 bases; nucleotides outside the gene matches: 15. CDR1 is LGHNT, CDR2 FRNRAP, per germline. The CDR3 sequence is CASWRYGTGEDTEAFF. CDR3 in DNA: TGTGCTAGTTGGCGATATGGTACAGGGGAGGACACTGAAGCTTTCTTT. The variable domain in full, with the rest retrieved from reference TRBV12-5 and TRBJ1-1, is DARVTQTPRHKVTEMGQEVTMRCQPILGHNTVFWYRQTMMQGLELLAYFRNRAPLDDSGMPKDRFSAEMPDATLATLKIQPSEPRDSAVYFCASWRYGTGEDTEAFFGQGTRLTVV.

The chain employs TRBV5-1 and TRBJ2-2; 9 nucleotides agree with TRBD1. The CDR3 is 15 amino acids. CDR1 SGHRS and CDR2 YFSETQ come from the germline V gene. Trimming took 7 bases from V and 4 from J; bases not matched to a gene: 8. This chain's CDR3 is CASRLTGGLTGELFF. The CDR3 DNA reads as TGCGCCAGCCGCCTAACAGGGGGCCTCACCGGGGAGCTGTTTTTT.

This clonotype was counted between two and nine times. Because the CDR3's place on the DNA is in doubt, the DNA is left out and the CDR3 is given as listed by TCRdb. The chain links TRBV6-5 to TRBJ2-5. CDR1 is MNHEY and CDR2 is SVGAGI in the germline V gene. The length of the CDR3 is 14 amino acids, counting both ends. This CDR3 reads CASSSSARQETQYF.

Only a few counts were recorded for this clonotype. The CDR3 here is CASSFRGHTEAFF. The CDR3 DNA is TGTGCCAGCAGCTTTAGGGGTCACACTGAAGCTTTCTTT. The chain links TRBV7-8 to TRBJ1-1; possible D gene TRBD1, 5 bases. The germline V gene has CDR1 SGHVS and CDR2 FQNEAQ. The V end was cut by 3 bases, the J end by 3 bases, with 8 bases between. CDR3 length: 13 amino acids.

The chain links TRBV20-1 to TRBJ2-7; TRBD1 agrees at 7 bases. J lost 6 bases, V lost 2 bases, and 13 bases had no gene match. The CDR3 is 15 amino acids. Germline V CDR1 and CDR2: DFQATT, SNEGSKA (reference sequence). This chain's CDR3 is CSARPDRIGECEQYV. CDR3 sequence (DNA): TGCAGTGCTAGACCGGACAGGATCGGAGAATGCGAGCAGTACGTC.

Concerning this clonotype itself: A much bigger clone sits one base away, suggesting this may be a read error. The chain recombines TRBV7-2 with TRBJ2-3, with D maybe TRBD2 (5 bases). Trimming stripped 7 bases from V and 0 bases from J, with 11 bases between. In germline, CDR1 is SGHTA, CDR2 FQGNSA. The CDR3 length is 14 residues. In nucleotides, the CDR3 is TGTGCCAGCAACTTTAGGACTAGCACAGATACGCAGTATTTT. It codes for CASNFRTSTDTQYF. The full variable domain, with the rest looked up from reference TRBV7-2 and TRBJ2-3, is GAGVSQSPSNKVTEKGKDVELRCDPISGHTALYWYRQSLGQGLEFLIYFQGNSAPDKSGLPSDRFSAERTGGSVSTLTIQRTQQEDSAVYLCASNFRTSTDTQYFGPGTRLTVL.

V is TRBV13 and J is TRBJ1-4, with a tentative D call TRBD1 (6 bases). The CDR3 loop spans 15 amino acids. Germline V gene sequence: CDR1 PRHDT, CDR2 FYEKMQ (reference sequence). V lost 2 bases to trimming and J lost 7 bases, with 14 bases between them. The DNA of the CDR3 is TGTGCCAGCAGCTTACGTCAAGGGGGTGTTGAAAAACTGTTTTTT. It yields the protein CASSLRQGGVEKLFF.

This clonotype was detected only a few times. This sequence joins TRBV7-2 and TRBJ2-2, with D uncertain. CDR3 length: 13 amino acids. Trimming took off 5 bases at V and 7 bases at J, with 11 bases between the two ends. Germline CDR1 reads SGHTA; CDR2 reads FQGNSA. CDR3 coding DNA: TGTGCCAGCAGCCCCTTTGGGGTCGGGGAGCTGTTTTTT. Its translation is CASSPFGVGELFF.

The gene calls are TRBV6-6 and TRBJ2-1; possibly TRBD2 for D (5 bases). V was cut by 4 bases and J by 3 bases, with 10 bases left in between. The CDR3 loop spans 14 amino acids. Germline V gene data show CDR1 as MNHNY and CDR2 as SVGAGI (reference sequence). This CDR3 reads CASSSTRVYNEQFF. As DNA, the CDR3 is TGTGCCAGCAGTTCCACTAGAGTCTACAATGAGCAGTTCTTC.

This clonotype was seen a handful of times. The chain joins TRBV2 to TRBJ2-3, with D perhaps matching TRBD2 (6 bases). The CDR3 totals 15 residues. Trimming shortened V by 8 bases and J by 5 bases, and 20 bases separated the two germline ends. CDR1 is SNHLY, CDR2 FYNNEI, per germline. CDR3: CASATPASARDTQYF. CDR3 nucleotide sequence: TGTGCCAGCGCAACCCCGGCTAGCGCAAGAGATACGCAGTATTTT.

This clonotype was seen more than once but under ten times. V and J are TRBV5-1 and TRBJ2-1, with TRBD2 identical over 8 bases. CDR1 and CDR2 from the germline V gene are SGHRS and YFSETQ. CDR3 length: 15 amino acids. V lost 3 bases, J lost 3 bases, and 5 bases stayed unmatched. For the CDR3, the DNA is TGCGCCAGCAGCTCGGGAGGGACGAACTACAATGAGCAGTTCTTC. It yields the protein CASSSGGTNYNEQFF.

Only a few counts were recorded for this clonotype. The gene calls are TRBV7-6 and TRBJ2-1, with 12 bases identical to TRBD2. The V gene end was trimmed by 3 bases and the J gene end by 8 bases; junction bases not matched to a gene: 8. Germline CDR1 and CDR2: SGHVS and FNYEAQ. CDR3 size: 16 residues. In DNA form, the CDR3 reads TGTGCCAGCAGCTTCCCCGGGACTAGCGGGTACTATGAGCAGTTCTTC. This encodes CASSFPGTSGYYEQFF.

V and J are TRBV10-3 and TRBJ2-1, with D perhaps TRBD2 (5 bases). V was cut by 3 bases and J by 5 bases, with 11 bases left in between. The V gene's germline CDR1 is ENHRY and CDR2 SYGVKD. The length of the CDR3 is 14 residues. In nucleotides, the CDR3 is TGTGCCATCAGTGAACAGAGGACTCACAATGAGCAGTTCTTC. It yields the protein CAISEQRTHNEQFF.

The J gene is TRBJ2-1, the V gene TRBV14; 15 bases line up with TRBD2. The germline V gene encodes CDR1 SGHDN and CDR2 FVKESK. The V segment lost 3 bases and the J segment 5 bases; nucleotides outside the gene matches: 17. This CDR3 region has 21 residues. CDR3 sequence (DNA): TGTGCCAGCAGCCATGCTATGTCCGGGACTAGCGGGAGGTTCGGTAACAATGAGCAGTTCTTC. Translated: CASSHAMSGTSGRFGNNEQFF.

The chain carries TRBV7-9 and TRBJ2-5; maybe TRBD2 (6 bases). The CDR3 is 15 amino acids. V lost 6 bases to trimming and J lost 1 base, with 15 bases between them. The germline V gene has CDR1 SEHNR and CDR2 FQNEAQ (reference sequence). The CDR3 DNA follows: TGTGCCAGCAGGATTCTGGGAGGCCCCCAAGAGACCCAGTACTTC. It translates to CASRILGGPQETQYF.

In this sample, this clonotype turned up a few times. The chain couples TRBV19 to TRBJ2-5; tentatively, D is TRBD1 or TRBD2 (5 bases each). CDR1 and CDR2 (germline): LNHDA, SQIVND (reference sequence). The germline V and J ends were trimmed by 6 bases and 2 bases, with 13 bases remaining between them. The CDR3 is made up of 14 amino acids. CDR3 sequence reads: CASRGTDPQETQYF. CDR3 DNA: TGTGCCAGTAGGGGGACGGACCCACAAGAGACCCAGTACTTC.

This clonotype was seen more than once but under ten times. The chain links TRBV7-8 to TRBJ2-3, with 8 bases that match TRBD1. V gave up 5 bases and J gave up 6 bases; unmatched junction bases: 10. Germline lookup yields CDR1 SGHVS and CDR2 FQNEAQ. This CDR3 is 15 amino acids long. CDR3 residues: CASSDTPGGYDTQYF. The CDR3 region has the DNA TGTGCCAGCAGCGACACCCCAGGGGGCTACGATACGCAGTATTTT.

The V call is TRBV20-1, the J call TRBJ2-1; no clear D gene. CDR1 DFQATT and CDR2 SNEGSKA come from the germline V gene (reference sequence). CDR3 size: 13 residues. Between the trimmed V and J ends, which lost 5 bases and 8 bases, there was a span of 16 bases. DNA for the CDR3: TGCAGTGCTCAACCGAATGTAGCAGATGAGCAGTTCTTC. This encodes CSAQPNVADEQFF.

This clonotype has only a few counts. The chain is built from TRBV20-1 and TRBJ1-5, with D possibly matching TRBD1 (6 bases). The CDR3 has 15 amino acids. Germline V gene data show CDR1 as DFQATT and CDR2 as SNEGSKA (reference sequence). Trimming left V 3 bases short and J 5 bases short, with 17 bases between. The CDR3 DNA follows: TGCAGTGCTAGTAACCCGGGGGCGGTGTATCAGCCCCAGCATTTT. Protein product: CSASNPGAVYQPQHF.

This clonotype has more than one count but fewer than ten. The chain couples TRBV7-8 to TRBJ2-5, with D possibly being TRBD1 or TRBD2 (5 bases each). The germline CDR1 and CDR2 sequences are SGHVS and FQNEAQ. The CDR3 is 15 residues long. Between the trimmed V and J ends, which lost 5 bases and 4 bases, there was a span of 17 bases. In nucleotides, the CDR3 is TGTGCCAGCAGCCGAGGGGCTACCCTGGGAGAGACCCAGTACTTC. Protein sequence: CASSRGATLGETQYF.

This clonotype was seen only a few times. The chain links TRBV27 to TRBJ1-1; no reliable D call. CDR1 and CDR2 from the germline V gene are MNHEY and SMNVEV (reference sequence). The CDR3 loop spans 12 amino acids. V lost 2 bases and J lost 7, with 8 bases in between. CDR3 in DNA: TGTGCCAGCAGTTTAGAAGGTAGTGAAGCTTTCTTT. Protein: CASSLEGSEAFF.

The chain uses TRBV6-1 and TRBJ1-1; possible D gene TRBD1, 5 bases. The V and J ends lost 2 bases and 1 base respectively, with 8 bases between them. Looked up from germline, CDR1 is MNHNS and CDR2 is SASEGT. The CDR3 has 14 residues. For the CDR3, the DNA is TGTGCCAGCAGTGAACTGCAGGGGAACACTGAAGCTTTCTTT. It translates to CASSELQGNTEAFF.

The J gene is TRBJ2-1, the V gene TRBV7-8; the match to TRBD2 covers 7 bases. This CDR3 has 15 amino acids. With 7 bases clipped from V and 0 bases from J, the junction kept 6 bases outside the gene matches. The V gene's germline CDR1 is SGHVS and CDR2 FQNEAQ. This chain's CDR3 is CASKSSGTSYNEQFF. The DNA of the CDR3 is TGTGCCAGCAAATCTAGCGGAACCTCCTACAATGAGCAGTTCTTC.

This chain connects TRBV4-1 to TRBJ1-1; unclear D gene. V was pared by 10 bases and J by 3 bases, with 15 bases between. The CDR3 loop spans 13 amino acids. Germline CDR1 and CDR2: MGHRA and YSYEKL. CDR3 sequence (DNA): TGCGCCACGACAACAACAGTCGACACTGAAGCTTTCTTT. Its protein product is CATTTTVDTEAFF.